These T cell receptor beta chains were read from a single sample in a study of T cells expressing NK-cell markers. Using the 5' RACE reads, TCRdb records one entry per CDR3 protein without DNA. The specimen's table records about 460,000 distinct CDR3 sequences. Material for sequencing was blood T cells: a sorted CD56 or NKG2C T cell subset, CD4+ or CD8+ T cells, or bulk PBMC T cells (not recorded which). The receptor set was obtained from a woman between 50 and 59 years old in good health. CDR3s include the opening cysteine and the closing phenylalanine or tryptophan.

v_call	j_call	cdr3_aa
TRBV6-1	TRBJ2-3	CASSGTPGTSGVDTQYF
TRBV5-1	TRBJ1-1	CASSLAPPKGTEAFF
TRBV5-1	TRBJ2-6	CASSYGGSRSGANVLTF
TRBV6-5	TRBJ1-3	CVTQGASGNTIYF
TRBV12-3/TRBV12-4	TRBJ1-5	CASSSFRTGSRGPGSNQPQHF
TRBV7-2	TRBJ2-1	CASSTRGLANEQFF
TRBV27	TRBJ2-1	CASSFLGWRQFF
TRBV12-3/TRBV12-4	TRBJ1-5	CASSFLSQPQHF
TRBV12-3/TRBV12-4	TRBJ1-2	CASRPPRQGSYTF
TRBV12-3/TRBV12-4	TRBJ2-1	CASSLVSGAYNEQFF
TRBV3-1	TRBJ1-6	CASSQGGQDNSPLHF
TRBV12-3/TRBV12-4	TRBJ2-7	CASSLQPSYEQYF
TRBV4-1	TRBJ2-4	CASSQPITKNIQYF
TRBV12-3/TRBV12-4	TRBJ2-1	CASSLGDSGLYNEQFF
TRBV5-1	TRBJ2-1	CASSLLRDGEQFF
TRBV9	TRBJ2-3	CASSATSASTDTQYF
TRBV29-1	TRBJ2-7	CSATGTGIPYEQYF
TRBV5-1	TRBJ2-3	CASSRTSGMDTQYF
TRBV2	TRBJ2-3	CASKQDTDTQYF
TRBV24-1	TRBJ2-2	CATSDLGLAGGPNTGELFF
TRBV6-5	TRBJ2-2	CASSYKKTNTGELFF
TRBV7-8	TRBJ2-1	CASSLALSPENMGQRFF
TRBV5-1	TRBJ2-7	CASSLVGTGVEQYF
TRBV20-1	TRBJ2-5	CSPRREGQTETQYF
TRBV11-2	TRBJ2-7	CASSFLTGSSSYEQYF
TRBV12-3/TRBV12-4	TRBJ2-2	CASSSRDRVGTGELFF
TRBV11-2	TRBJ1-1	CASSLDSYVGSAFF
TRBV20-1	TRBJ2-5	CSARDYYEETQYF
TRBV6-1	TRBJ2-3	CASSEYRTSTDTQYF
TRBV7-8	TRBJ2-3	CASRPRDTTDTQYF
TRBV12-3/TRBV12-4	TRBJ2-1	CASSLRGSSPPPEQFF
TRBV7-2	TRBJ1-1	CASSLRQTMNTEAFF
TRBV2	TRBJ1-1	CASRVETVNTEAFF
TRBV4-1	TRBJ2-7	CASSQDAPRGPGTEYEQYF
TRBV12-3/TRBV12-4	TRBJ1-1	CASSPTTGKYAEAFF
TRBV6-5	TRBJ2-5	CASSYSRDRSLLGTQYF
TRBV12-3/TRBV12-4	TRBJ2-7	CARVQGAREQYF
TRBV7-9	TRBJ2-7	CASRGDRPTYEQYF
TRBV12-3/TRBV12-4	TRBJ2-1	CASSPVRGLAGKAQFF
TRBV5-1	TRBJ2-3	CASSGTGTSAQYF
TRBV12-3/TRBV12-4	TRBJ2-1	CASSFRLAGVSPYNEQFF
TRBV6-5	TRBJ2-3	CASRLAGTGSTDTQYF
TRBV9	TRBJ1-1	CASSPGRLNTEAFF
TRBV3-1	TRBJ2-1	CASSQDRLGGLGQFF
TRBV24-1	TRBJ1-5	CATSEGGRGFPQHF
TRBV15	TRBJ1-3	CATSRDRGQGNTIYF
TRBV27	TRBJ2-1	CATTGVRDNEQFF
TRBV5-6	TRBJ2-3	CASSWTIDSGTDTQYF
TRBV20-1	TRBJ2-1	CSASFQAGATYNEQFF
TRBV14	TRBJ2-1	CASSQFSGWYNEQFF
TRBV12-3/TRBV12-4	TRBJ2-3	CASRSGGSTGDTQYF